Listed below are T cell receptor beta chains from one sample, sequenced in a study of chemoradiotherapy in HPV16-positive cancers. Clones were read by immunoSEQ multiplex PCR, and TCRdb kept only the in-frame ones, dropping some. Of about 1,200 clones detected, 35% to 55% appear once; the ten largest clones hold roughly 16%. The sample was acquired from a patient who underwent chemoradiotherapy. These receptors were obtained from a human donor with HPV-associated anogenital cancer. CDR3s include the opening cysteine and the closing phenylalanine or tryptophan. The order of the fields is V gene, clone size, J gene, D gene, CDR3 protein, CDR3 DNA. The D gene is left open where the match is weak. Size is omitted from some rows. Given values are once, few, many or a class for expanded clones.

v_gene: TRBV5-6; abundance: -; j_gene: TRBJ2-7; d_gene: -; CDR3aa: CASSSPSAGLVYEQYF; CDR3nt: TGTGCCAGCAGCTCTCCCAGCGCAGGACTTGTCTACGAGCAGTACTTC
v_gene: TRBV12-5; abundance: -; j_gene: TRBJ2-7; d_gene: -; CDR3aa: CASTVQGYEQYF; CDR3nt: TGTGCTAGTACCGTCCAGGGCTACGAGCAGTACTTC
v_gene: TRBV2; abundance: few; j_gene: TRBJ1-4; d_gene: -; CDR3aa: CASSEIREKLFF; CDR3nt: TGTGCCAGCAGTGAAATAAGGGAAAAACTGTTTTTT
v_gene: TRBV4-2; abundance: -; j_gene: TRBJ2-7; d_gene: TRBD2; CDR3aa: CASSQDTSGSYEQYF; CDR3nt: TGTGCCAGCAGCCAAGATACTAGCGGGAGTTACGAGCAGTACTTC
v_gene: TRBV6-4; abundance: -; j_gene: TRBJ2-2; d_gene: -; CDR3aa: CASSDRVESGELFF; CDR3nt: TGTGCCAGCAGTGACAGGGTGGAAAGCGGGGAGCTGTTTTTT
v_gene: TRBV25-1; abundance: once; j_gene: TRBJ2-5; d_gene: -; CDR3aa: CASSEETQYF; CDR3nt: TGTGCCAGCAGTGAAGAGACCCAGTACTTC
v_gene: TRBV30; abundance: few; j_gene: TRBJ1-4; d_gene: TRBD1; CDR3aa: CAWTRGTGSEKLFF; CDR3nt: TGTGCCTGGACTCGCGGGACAGGGTCTGAAAAACTGTTTTTT
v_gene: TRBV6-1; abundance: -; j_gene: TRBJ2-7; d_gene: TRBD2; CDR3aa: CASTSGMLSEQYF; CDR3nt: TGTGCCAGCACTAGCGGGATGTTATCCGAGCAGTACTTC
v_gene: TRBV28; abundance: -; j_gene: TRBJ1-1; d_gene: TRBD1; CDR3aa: CASRLDRGNTEAFF; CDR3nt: TGTGCCAGCAGGTTGGACAGGGGGAACACTGAAGCTTTCTTT
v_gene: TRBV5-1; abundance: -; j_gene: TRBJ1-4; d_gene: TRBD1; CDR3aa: CASSLAEGGGEKLFF; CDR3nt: TGCGCCAGCAGCTTGGCCGAAGGGGGCGGTGAAAAACTGTTTTTT
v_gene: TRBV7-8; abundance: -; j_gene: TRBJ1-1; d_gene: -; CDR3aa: CASSLYEGMNTEAFF; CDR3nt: TGTGCCAGCAGCTTATATGAAGGGATGAACACTGAAGCTTTCTTT
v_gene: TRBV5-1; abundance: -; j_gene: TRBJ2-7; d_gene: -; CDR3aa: CASKGDLRSYEQYF; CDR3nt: TGCGCCAGCAAGGGGGACTTAAGGTCCTACGAGCAGTACTTC
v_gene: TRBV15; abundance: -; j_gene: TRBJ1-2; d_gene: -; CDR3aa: CATSRDWGGSGYTF; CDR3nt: TGTGCCACCAGCAGAGATTGGGGGGGATCCGGCTACACCTTC
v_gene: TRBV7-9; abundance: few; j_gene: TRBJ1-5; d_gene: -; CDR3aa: CASSLAEYQPQHF; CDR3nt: TGTGCCAGCAGCTTAGCCGAGTATCAGCCCCAGCATTTT
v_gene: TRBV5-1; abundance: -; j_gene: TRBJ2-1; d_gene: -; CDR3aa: CASSLGLSEQFF; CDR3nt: TGCGCCAGCAGCTTGGGACTTTCGGAGCAGTTCTTC
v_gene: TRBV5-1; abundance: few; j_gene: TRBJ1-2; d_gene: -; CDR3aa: CASSYTDNYGYTF; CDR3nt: TGCGCCAGCAGCTATACAGATAACTATGGCTACACCTTC
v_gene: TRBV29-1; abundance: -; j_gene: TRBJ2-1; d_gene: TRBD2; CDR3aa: CSGTGTSGYNEQFF; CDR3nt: TGCAGCGGGACCGGGACTAGCGGATACAATGAGCAGTTCTTC
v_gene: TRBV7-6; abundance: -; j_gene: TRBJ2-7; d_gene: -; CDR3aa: CASSTSQGSEQYF; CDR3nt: TGTGCCAGCAGCACTTCACAGGGTAGCGAGCAGTACTTC
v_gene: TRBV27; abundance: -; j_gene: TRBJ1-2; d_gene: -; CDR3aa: CASSLTAPTYGYTF; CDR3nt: TGTGCCAGCAGTTTGACAGCGCCGACTTATGGCTACACCTTC
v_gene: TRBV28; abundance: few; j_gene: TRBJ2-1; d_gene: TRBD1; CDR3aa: CASSTGQGAQNEQFF; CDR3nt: TGTGCCAGCAGTACAGGACAGGGGGCGCAGAATGAGCAGTTCTTC
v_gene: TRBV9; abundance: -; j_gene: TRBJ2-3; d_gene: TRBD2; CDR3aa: CASSYSGSGDTQYF; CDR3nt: TGTGCCAGCAGCTATAGCGGGAGTGGAGATACGCAGTATTTT
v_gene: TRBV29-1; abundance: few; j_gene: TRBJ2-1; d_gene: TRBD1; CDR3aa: CSVAHQQGLSNEQFF; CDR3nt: TGCAGCGTTGCCCATCAACAGGGGCTAAGCAATGAGCAGTTCTTC
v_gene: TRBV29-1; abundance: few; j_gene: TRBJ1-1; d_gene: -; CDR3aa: CSGARLDTEAFF; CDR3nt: TGCAGCGGCGCGAGGTTAGACACTGAAGCTTTCTTT
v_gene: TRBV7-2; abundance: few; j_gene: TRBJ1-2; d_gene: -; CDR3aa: CASSRGGWDGYTF; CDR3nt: TGTGCCAGCTCCAGAGGGGGATGGGATGGCTACACCTTC
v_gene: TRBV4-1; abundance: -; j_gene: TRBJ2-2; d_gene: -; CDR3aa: CASSQNTPNTGELFF; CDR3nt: TGCGCCAGCAGCCAAAATACACCGAACACCGGGGAGCTGTTTTTT
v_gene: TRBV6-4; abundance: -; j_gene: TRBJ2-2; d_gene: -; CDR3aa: CASSDVDSGELFF; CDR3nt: TGTGCCAGCAGTGACGTTGACTCCGGGGAGCTGTTTTTT
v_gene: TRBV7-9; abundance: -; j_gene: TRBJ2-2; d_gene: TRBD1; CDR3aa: CASSLGSGGGTGELFF; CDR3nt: TGTGCCAGCAGCTTAGGGTCAGGGGGCGGCACCGGGGAGCTGTTTTTT
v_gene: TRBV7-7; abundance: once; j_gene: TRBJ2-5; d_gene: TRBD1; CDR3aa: CASSTGTGRETQYF; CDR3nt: TGTGCTAGCAGCACCGGGACAGGTCGCGAGACCCAGTACTTC
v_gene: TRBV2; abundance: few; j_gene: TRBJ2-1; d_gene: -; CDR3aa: CASSEVAGSNEQFF; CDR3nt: TGTGCCAGCAGTGAAGTTGCGGGGAGCAATGAGCAGTTCTTC
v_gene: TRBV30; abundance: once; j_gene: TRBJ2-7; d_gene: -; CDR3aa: CAWSVGGVIEQYF; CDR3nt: TGTGCCTGGAGTGTTGGGGGAGTCATCGAGCAGTACTTC
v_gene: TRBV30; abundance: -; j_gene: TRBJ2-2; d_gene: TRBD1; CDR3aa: CAWSDTGGSGLGTGELFF; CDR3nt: TGTGCCTGGAGCGATACAGGGGGCTCCGGCTTGGGCACCGGGGAGCTGTTTTTT
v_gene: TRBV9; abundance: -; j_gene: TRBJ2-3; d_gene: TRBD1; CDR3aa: CASSRQGSTDTQYF; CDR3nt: TGTGCCAGCAGTCGACAGGGGAGCACAGATACGCAGTATTTT
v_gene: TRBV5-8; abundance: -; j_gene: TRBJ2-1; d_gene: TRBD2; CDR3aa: CASSFVGGSAGEYNEQFF; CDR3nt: TGTGCCAGCAGCTTTGTGGGGGGCTCAGCGGGAGAATACAATGAGCAGTTCTTC
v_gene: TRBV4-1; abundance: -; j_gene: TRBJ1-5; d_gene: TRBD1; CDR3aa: CASSQKMDRVYEPQHF; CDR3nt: TGCGCCAGCAGCCAAAAGATGGACAGGGTTTACGAGCCCCAGCATTTT
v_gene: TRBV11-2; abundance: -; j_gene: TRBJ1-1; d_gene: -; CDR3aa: CASSLEQGLTEAFF; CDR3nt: TGTGCCAGCAGCTTAGAGCAGGGGCTCACTGAAGCTTTCTTT
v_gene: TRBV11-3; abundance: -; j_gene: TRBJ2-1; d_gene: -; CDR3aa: CASSLNYNEQFF; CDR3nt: TGTGCCAGCAGCCTCAATTACAATGAGCAGTTCTTC
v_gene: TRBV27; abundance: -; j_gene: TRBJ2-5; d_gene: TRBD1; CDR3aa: CASSPRDRRGGGTQYF; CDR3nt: TGTGCCAGCAGTCCGAGGGACAGAAGAGGTGGAGGGACCCAGTACTTC
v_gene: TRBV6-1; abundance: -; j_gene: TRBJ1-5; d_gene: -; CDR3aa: CASSETNTNQPQHF; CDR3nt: TGTGCCAGCAGTGAAACGAACACGAATCAGCCCCAGCATTTT
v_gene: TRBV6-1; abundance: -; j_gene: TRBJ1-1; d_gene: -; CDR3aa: CASSEGFVGNTESFF; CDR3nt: TGTGCCAGCAGTGAAGGTTTCGTGGGGAACACTGAATCTTTCTTT
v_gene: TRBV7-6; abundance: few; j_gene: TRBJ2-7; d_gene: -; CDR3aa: CASSLASASYEQYF; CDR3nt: TGTGCCAGCAGCTTAGCTTCAGCTTCCTACGAGCAGTACTTC
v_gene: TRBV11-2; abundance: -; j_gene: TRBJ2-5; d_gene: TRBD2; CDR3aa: CASSPRTSGHQETQYF; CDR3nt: TGTGCCAGCAGCCCAAGGACTAGTGGCCACCAAGAGACCCAGTACTTC
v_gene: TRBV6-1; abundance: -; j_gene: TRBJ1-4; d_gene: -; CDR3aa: CASRSFGGRDEKLFF; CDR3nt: TGTGCCAGCAGAAGTTTCGGAGGGAGAGATGAAAAACTGTTTTTT
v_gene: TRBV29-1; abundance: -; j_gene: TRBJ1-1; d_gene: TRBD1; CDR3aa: CSVERDRVSTEAFF; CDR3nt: TGCAGCGTTGAACGGGACAGGGTCTCCACTGAAGCTTTCTTT
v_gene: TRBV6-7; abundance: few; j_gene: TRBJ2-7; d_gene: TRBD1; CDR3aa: CASSPRTGAYEQYF; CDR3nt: TGTGCCAGCAGTCCCCGGACAGGGGCCTACGAGCAGTACTTC
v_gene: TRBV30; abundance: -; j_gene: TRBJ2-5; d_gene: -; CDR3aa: CAWSVGIGSGQETQYF; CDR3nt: TGTGCCTGGAGTGTAGGGATTGGGTCAGGACAAGAGACCCAGTACTTC
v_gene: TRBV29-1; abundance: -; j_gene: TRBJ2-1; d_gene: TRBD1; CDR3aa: CSVERDRGDEQFF; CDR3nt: TGCAGCGTTGAAAGGGACAGGGGAGATGAGCAGTTCTTC
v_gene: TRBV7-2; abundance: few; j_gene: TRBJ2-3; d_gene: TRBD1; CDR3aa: CASRQGQGARTQYF; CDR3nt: TGTGCCAGCAGACAGGGACAGGGGGCGCGTACGCAGTATTTT
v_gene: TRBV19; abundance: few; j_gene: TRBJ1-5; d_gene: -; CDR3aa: CASIQDPHGVPQHF; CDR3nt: TGTGCCAGTATCCAGGACCCTCACGGAGTGCCCCAGCATTTT
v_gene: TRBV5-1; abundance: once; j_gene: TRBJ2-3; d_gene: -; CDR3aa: CASSGGQSADTQYF; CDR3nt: TGCGCCAGCAGCGGGGGACAAAGCGCAGATACGCAGTATTTT